The 4 T cell receptor beta chains listed next were all sequenced from one sample in a study of T-cell memory formation after mild COVID-19 (dated by TCRdb to 2020 to 2023). Library construction relied on 5' RACE. Instrument used: Illumina NovaSeq 6000. The raw public reads went through TCRdb reprocessing: fastp at Q25, MiXCR clone calling, in-frame beta chains kept. Entries that share a CDR3 protein sequence are merged under the most common genes and DNA. In this sample the table shows approximately 450,000 distinct CDR3 sequences, approximately 18% of which occur a single time. Of the sample, more than 9% falls within the top ten clones. The sequencing input was PBMCs or a T cell subset sorted from them (not recorded which). The receptors here all came from an adult woman who had mild COVID-19 (a few samples of this study predate the infection). The sample titles of this study are shuffled in the database, so cell type and time point are left out; the donor was told from shared clones.

This clonotype was observed a few times. The CDR3 coding sequence is TGTGCCACCAGTGAGGGCTTAAGGCTCAATGAGCAGTTCTTC. Amino acids: CATSEGLRLNEQFF. The rearrangement uses TRBV24-1 and TRBJ2-1; D is ambiguous. The CDR3 contains 14 residues. Deletions cut 4 bases from V and 6 bases from J, with 12 bases between. CDR1 and CDR2 from the germline V gene are KGHDR and SFDVKD.

The genes are TRBV12-3 or TRBV12-4 and TRBJ2-7; TRBD1 aligns across 9 bases. The CDR3 sequence is 14 residues long. Trimming removed 8 bases from V and 4 bases from J; junction bases left unmatched: 9. The CDR3 here is CASAPRGQGYEQYF. Written as DNA, the CDR3 is TGTGCCAGCGCCCCCCGCGGACAGGGGTACGAGCAGTACTTC.

This clonotype has only a few counts. This chain links TRBV12-3 or TRBV12-4 with TRBJ2-6, with TRBD2 matching over 8 bases. CDR3 size: 17 residues. V lost 3 bases to trimming and J lost 2 bases; unmatched junction nucleotides: 6. For the CDR3, the DNA is TGTGCCAGCAGTTTGAGGCGGGAGGTGCCTGGGGCCAACGTCCTGACTTTC. It encodes CASSLRREVPGANVLTF.

The V call is TRBV12-3 or TRBV12-4, the J call TRBJ2-7; D gene ambiguous. The CDR3 is made up of 13 amino acids. Trimming pared 7 bases from V and 4 bases from J, leaving 14 bases between. DNA of the CDR3: TGTGCCAGCACCTCCTCGGATCTGTACGAGCAGTACTTC. Amino acid sequence: CASTSSDLYEQYF.